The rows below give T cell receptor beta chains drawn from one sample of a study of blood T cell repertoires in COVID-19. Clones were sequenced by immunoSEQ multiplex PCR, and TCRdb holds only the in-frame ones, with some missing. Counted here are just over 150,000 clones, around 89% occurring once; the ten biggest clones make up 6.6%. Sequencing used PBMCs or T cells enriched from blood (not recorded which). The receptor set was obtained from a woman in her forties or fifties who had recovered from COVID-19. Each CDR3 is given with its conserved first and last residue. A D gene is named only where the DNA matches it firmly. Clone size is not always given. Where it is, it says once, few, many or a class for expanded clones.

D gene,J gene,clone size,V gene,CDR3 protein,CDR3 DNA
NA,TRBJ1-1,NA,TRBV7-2,CASSRLLVGGATEAFF,TGTGCCAGCAGCCGGCTCCTGGTGGGGGGGGCCACTGAAGCTTTCTTT
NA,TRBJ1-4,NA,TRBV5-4,CASSLRGEKLFF,TGTGCCAGCAGCTTGAGGGGTGAAAAACTGTTTTTT
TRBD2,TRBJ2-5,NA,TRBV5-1,CASSSLSGGGRETQYF,TGCGCCAGCAGCTCCCTCTCCGGGGGGGGCCGTGAGACCCAGTACTTC
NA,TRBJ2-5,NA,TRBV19,CASSRDFTETQYF,TGTGCCAGTAGCCGGGACTTCACAGAGACCCAGTACTTC
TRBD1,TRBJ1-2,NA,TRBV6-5,CASSYTGGAARYGYTF,TGTGCCAGCAGTTACACAGGGGGCGCGGCTAGGTATGGCTACACCTTC
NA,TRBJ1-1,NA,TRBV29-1,CSVDRGTNTEAFF,TGCAGCGTTGACAGGGGAACTAACACTGAAGCTTTCTTT
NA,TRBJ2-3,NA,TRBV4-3,CASSQDPRRTGSTDTQYF,TGCGCCAGCAGCCAAGATCCGAGGCGGACGGGGAGCACAGATACGCAGTATTTT
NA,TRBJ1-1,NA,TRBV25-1,CASSAVIRGGRVVTEAFF,TGTGCCAGCAGTGCAGTCATCAGGGGTGGCCGCGTCGTCACTGAAGCTTTCTTT
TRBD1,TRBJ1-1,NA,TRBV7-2,CASSSTDRVNTEAFF,TGTGCCAGCAGCTCGACCGACAGGGTGAACACTGAAGCTTTCTTT
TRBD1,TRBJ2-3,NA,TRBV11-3,CASSLAGRGRDTQYF,TGTGCCAGCAGCCTCGCCGGTAGGGGGCGAGATACGCAGTATTTT
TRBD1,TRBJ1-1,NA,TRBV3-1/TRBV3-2,CASSQAQGAGTEAFF,TGTGCCAGCAGCCAAGCTCAGGGGGCGGGCACTGAAGCTTTCTTT
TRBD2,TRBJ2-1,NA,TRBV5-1,CASSGLGGFDEQFF,TGCGCCAGCAGCGGCCTGGGAGGGTTCGATGAGCAGTTCTTC
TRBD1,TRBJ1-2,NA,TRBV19,CASTGTGGAGNYGYTF,TGTGCCAGTACCGGGACAGGGGGCGCGGGAAACTATGGCTACACCTTC
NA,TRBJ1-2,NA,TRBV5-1,CASRGDPGRGGYTF,TGCGCCAGCCGCGGAGACCCAGGGAGGGGCGGCTACACCTTC
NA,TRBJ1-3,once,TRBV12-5,CASGLAPQRLLSGNTIYF,TGTGCTAGTGGTTTGGCACCCCAAAGACTGCTCTCTGGAAACACCATATATTTT
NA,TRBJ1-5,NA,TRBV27,CASSGLLVRGCNQPQHF,TGTGCCAGCAGTGGGCTCCTAGTCAGGGGTTGCAATCAGCCCCAGCATTTT
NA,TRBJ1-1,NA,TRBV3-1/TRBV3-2,CASSQVREGAFF,TGTGCCAGCAGCCAAGTACGGGAGGGAGCTTTCTTT
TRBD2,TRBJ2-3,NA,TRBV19,CASSIFSGVADTQYF,TGTGCCAGTAGTATATTCAGCGGGGTCGCAGATACGCAGTATTTT
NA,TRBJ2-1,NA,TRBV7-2,CASSLGSGGAAEQFF,TGTGCCAGCAGCTTAGGAAGTGGGGGGGCCGCTGAGCAGTTCTTC
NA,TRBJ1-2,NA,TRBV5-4,CASSLELRGDYGYTF,TGTGCCAGCAGCTTGGAGTTGCGGGGGGACTATGGCTACACCTTC
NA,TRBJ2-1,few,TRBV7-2,CASSANPTAYNEQFF,TGTGCCAGCAGCGCAAACCCTACAGCTTACAATGAGCAGTTCTTC
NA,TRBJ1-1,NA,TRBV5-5,CASSPADRYTEAFF,TGTGCCAGCAGCCCCGCCGACAGATACACTGAAGCTTTCTTT
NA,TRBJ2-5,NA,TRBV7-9,CASSLAEYQETQYF,TGTGCCAGCAGCTTAGCAGAGTACCAAGAGACCCAGTACTTC
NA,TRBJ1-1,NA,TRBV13,CASSLTFPTEAFF,TGTGCCAGCAGCTTGACATTTCCCACTGAAGCTTTCTTT
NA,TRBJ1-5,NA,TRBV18,CASSPLAGAVEPQHF,TGTGCCAGCTCACCACTGGCGGGGGCCGTGGAGCCCCAGCATTTT
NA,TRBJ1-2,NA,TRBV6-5,CASSRVGGRGYTF,TGTGCCAGCAGCCGAGTAGGGGGTCGGGGCTACACCTTC
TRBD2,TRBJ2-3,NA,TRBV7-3,CASGRTSIDTQYF,TGTGCCAGCGGCCGGACTAGCATCGATACGCAGTATTTT
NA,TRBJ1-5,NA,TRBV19,CASSPTSGDEKPQHF,TGTGCCAGTAGTCCAACCTCGGGGGACGAAAAACCCCAGCATTTT
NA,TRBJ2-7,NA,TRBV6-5,CASSSSTNTEQYF,NA
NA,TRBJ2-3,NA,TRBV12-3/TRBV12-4,CASSLRPGDTQYF,TGTGCCAGCAGTTTACGGCCCGGGGATACGCAGTATTTT
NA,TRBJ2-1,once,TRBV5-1,CASSLEGGSYNEQFF,TGCGCCAGCAGCTTGGAAGGGGGCTCCTACAATGAGCAGTTCTTC
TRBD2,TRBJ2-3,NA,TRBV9,CASSVELAGSTDTQYF,TGTGCCAGCAGCGTAGAACTAGCGGGGAGCACAGATACGCAGTATTTT
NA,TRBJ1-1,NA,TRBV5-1,CASSLELGAGTEAFF,TGCGCCAGCAGCTTGGAGTTGGGGGCTGGGACTGAAGCTTTCTTT
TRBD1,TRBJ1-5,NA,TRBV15,CATSRVGTGVQPQHF,TGTGCCACCAGCAGAGTTGGGACAGGGGTTCAGCCCCAGCATTTT
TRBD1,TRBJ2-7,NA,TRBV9,CASSNGQGSYEQYF,TGTGCCAGCAGCAACGGACAGGGATCCTACGAGCAGTACTTC
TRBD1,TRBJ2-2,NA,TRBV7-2,CASSRDRVPGELFF,TGTGCCAGCAGCCGTGACAGGGTCCCCGGGGAGCTGTTTTTT
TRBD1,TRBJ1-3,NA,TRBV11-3,CASSLGGTGGSGNTIYF,TGTGCCAGCAGCTTAGGAGGGACAGGGGGCTCTGGAAACACCATATATTTT
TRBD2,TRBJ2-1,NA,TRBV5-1,CASSPTSGSSYNEQFF,TGCGCCAGCAGCCCGACTAGCGGGAGCTCCTACAATGAGCAGTTCTTC
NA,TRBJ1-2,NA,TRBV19,CASSRTQLGYTF,TGTGCCAGTAGTAGAACCCAACTGGGCTACACCTTC
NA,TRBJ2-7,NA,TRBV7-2,CASSSHPTGYYEQYF,TGTGCCAGCAGCTCCCATCCAACAGGGTACTACGAGCAGTACTTC
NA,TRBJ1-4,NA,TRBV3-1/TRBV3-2,CASSQEERLRFEELFF,TGTGCCAGCAGCCAAGAAGAAAGGCTCCGTTTCGAGGAACTGTTTTTT
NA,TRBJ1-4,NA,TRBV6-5,CASSYSGAQTNEKLFF,TGTGCCAGCAGTTACTCGGGGGCGCAGACTAATGAAAAACTGTTTTTT